This TCR beta chain was recorded in a study of T cells in Graves' hyperthyroidism and ophthalmopathy. Overall study findings and caveats: Stable hyperthyroidism was separated from ophthalmopathy by a model based on 13 V-J features.

Concerning this clonotype: Its antigen is still unknown.

CDR1 and CDR2 from the germline V gene are SGHVS and FQNEAQ. The CDR3 has 12 residues. V lost 5 bases and J lost 8, with 9 bases in between. Authors of the study amplified TCR beta CDR3 regions from RNA transcripts. The TCR CDR3 first-round RT-PCR relied on the HTBI primer set. TCRdb used MiXCR to reprocess the multiplex PCR reads, holding one entry per CDR3 protein. The table lists tens of thousands of distinct CDR3 sequences, roughly 52% of them singletons. V gene TRBV7-8 combines with J gene TRBJ2-2; D remains unclear. The clonotype comes from a woman between 45 and 65 years old with Graves' hyperthyroidism that later progressed to Graves' ophthalmopathy. The sequencing sample was made of blood. The CDR3 nucleotides read TGTGCCAGCAGCCCCCGTCAAGGGGAGCTGTTTTTT. It translates to CASSPRQGELFF.